The clone carrying this T cell receptor (beta chain) has a single count. The data derive from a study of blood T cell repertoires in COVID-19. With V trimmed by 0 bases and J by 8 bases, 4 bases remained unmatched. The CDR3 length is 13 residues. The germline gives CDR1 SGDLS, CDR2 YYNGEE. Original processing methods: Nucleated cell number was recorded as an estimate derived from reference gene primer amplification. Sequenced by immunoSEQ multiplex PCR; TCRdb stores in-frame clones only, minus some. V and J calls plus clone size are reproduced from that table; the DNA served to infer D and trimming. The table lists about 190,000 clones, roughly 80% of them singletons, with around a sixth in the top ten.

The receptor comes from a woman aged 50 to 60 who had recovered from COVID-19. Specimen: PBMCs or T cells enriched from blood (not recorded which). J is TRBJ1-2 and V is TRBV9; TRBD1 aligns across 7 bases. CDR3 coding DNA: TGTGCCAGCAGCGTAGGCAGGGGGGAAGGCTACACCTTC. As protein: CASSVGRGEGYTF.